This is a list of T cell receptor beta chains from one sample in a study of T cell repertoires in cytomegalovirus infection. TCRdb used MiXCR to reprocess the reads, holding one entry per CDR3 protein. The profile covers just over 300,000 distinct CDR3 sequences, with roughly 15% appearing a single time and around 11% taken by the ten largest. Sequencing was carried out using PBMCs. The receptor source for this set is a human donor in good health (CMV status not recorded). Some clones in this sample may be carry-over from other donors' samples. Both conserved end residues are part of each CDR3. The order of the fields is D gene, V gene, J gene, clone size, CDR3 protein, CDR3 DNA. D genes are given only for firm matches. Clone size is shown for a subset of rows, as once, few, many or a class of expanded clone.

>NA|TRBV27|TRBJ1-1|many
CASSPPGMTGTTEAFF
TGTGCCAGCAGTCCCCCGGGTATGACTGGAACCACTGAAGCTTTCTTT
>TRBD1|TRBV6-1|TRBJ2-5|NA
CASSDQTGGQETQYF
TGTGCCAGCAGTGACCAGACAGGGGGCCAAGAGACCCAGTACTTC
>TRBD1|TRBV5-6|TRBJ2-1|once
CASSSWTGPYNEQFF
TGTGCCAGCAGCTCATGGACAGGGCCCTACAATGAGCAGTTCTTC
>TRBD1|TRBV13|TRBJ2-1|NA
CASSNTGTGGVREQFF
TGTGCCAGCAGCAACACCGGGACAGGGGGGGTACGCGAGCAGTTCTTC
>NA|TRBV4-2|TRBJ1-2|NA
CASSQVRAGYTF
TGTGCCAGCAGCCAAGTCAGGGCCGGCTACACCTTC
>TRBD2|TRBV12-3/TRBV12-4|TRBJ2-3|many
CASSLPPGLAGGPGGTDTQYF
TGTGCCAGCAGTTTACCGCCAGGACTAGCGGGGGGGCCCGGTGGCACAGATACGCAGTATTTT
>NA|TRBV7-2|TRBJ1-5|many
CASSSQPGGQPQHF
TGTGCCAGCAGCTCACAACCAGGCGGTCAGCCCCAGCATTTT
>NA|TRBV2|TRBJ2-6|NA
CASSAGANVLTF
TGTGCCAGCAGTGCTGGGGCCAACGTCCTGACTTTC
>TRBD1|TRBV18|TRBJ2-7|NA
CASSPAGTASSYEQYF
TGTGCCAGCTCACCCGCCGGGACAGCGAGCTCCTACGAGCAGTACTTC
>TRBD1|TRBV6-2/TRBV6-3|TRBJ2-7|few
CASTRRDRDNEQYF
TGTGCCAGCACCAGACGGGACAGGGACAACGAGCAGTACTTC
>TRBD1|TRBV20-1|TRBJ1-5|many
CSARKTGTGAGQPQHF
TGCAGTGCTAGAAAGACCGGGACAGGGGCGGGTCAGCCCCAGCATTTT
>NA|TRBV7-2|TRBJ1-1|many
CASSLGASNTEAFF
TGTGCCAGCAGCTTAGGGGCCTCGAACACTGAAGCTTTCTTT
>NA|TRBV14|TRBJ1-5|NA
CASSQDPGQPQHF
TGTGCCAGCAGCCAAGATCCCGGTCAGCCCCAGCATTTT
>NA|TRBV7-6|TRBJ2-7|NA
CASSLVAASEQYF
TGTGCCAGCAGCTTAGTGGCAGCTTCCGAGCAGTACTTC
>TRBD2|TRBV20-1|TRBJ2-1|few
CSARNPGLHAGEQFF
TGCAGTGCCAGAAACCCGGGACTACACGCCGGGGAGCAGTTCTTC
>NA|TRBV19|TRBJ2-2|few
CASSIRGSKTGELFF
TGTGCCAGTAGTATCAGGGGCTCGAAAACCGGGGAGCTGTTTTTT
>NA|TRBV7-2|TRBJ1-2|many
CASSLVGTGSSYGYTF
TGTGCCAGCAGCTTAGTAGGTACCGGAAGCTCCTATGGCTACACCTTC
>TRBD1|TRBV7-6|TRBJ1-2|NA
CASSRQTGWDGYTF
TGTGCCAGCAGCAGACAGACAGGGTGGGATGGCTACACCTTC
>NA|TRBV19|TRBJ2-5|NA
CASSMTVRETQYF
TGTGCCAGTAGTATGACGGTTCGGGAGACCCAGTACTTC
>TRBD1|TRBV5-6|TRBJ2-3|many
CASSSYRGQTDTQYF
TGTGCCAGCAGCTCCTACAGGGGGCAAACAGATACGCAGTATTTT
>NA|TRBV6-6|TRBJ1-4|many
CASSTHLGAQEKLFF
TGTGCCAGCAGTACGCATTTGGGGGCGCAGGAAAAACTGTTTTTT
>NA|TRBV5-6|TRBJ2-4|few
CASSLMVNKNIQYF
TGTGCCAGCAGCTTGATGGTTAACAAAAACATTCAGTACTTC
>NA|TRBV6-1|TRBJ2-5|NA
CASSRETSSETQYF
TGTGCCAGCAGCCGAGAGACATCCTCCGAGACCCAGTACTTC
>TRBD2|TRBV4-2|TRBJ2-1|NA
CASSQVSSGVYNEQFF
TGTGCCAGCAGCCAAGTCTCTAGCGGGGTTTACAATGAGCAGTTCTTC
>NA|TRBV18|TRBJ1-2|NA
CASSRASDYGYTF
TGTGCCAGCTCACGGGCTTCGGACTATGGCTACACCTTC
>NA|TRBV6-5|TRBJ2-7|NA
CASTPGVWGSYEQYF
TGTGCCAGCACCCCGGGGGTCTGGGGCTCCTACGAGCAGTACTTC
>TRBD2|TRBV20-1|TRBJ2-5|NA
CSATPGLAEETQYF
TGCAGTGCTACTCCGGGACTAGCGGAAGAGACCCAGTACTTC
>TRBD2|TRBV12-3/TRBV12-4|TRBJ2-1|NA
CASSLLASNYNEQFF
TGTGCCAGCAGCCTACTAGCGTCAAACTACAATGAGCAGTTCTTC
>TRBD1|TRBV12-3/TRBV12-4|TRBJ1-5|NA
CASTPDRGLLGNQPQHF
TGTGCCAGCACCCCGGACAGGGGGCTTTTGGGCAATCAGCCCCAGCATTTT
>NA|TRBV12-5|TRBJ2-1|few
CASGPRGWSSYNEQFF
TGTGCTAGTGGCCCTCGGGGGTGGAGCTCCTACAATGAGCAGTTCTTC
>TRBD1|TRBV6-6|TRBJ1-2|many
CASSKGQSKGYTF
TGTGCCAGCAGTAAGGGACAGAGTAAAGGCTACACCTTC
>NA|TRBV7-8|TRBJ2-7|NA
CASSSPLWGIYEQYF
TGTGCCAGCAGCTCGCCCCTCTGGGGGATCTACGAGCAGTACTTC
>TRBD1|TRBV15|TRBJ1-1|few
CATRQGLGDTEAFF
TGTGCCACCAGACAGGGGCTAGGGGACACTGAAGCTTTCTTT
>NA|TRBV20-1|TRBJ2-1|few
CSGPPPGVNEQFF
TGCAGTGGTCCCCCCCCGGGGGTCAATGAGCAGTTCTTC
>NA|TRBV28|TRBJ1-6|NA
CASSTGSLYNSPLHF
TGTGCCAGCAGTACCGGATCCCTCTATAATTCACCCCTCCACTTT
>NA|TRBV7-9|TRBJ2-2|few
CASSYLNTGELFF
TGTGCCAGCAGCTACCTTAACACCGGGGAGCTGTTTTTT
>TRBD1|TRBV7-2|TRBJ1-4|many
CASSRWTGKEEKLFF
TGTGCCAGCAGCCGCTGGACAGGGAAAGAGGAAAAACTGTTTTTT
>NA|TRBV19|TRBJ1-4|NA
CASSIRASSNEKLFF
TGTGCCAGTAGTATCAGGGCTTCATCTAATGAAAAACTGTTTTTT
>TRBD1|TRBV27|TRBJ1-4|many
CASSRWTGGGEKLFF
TGTGCCAGCAGTCGATGGACAGGGGGCGGTGAAAAACTGTTTTTT